The 24 T cell receptor beta chains presented below share a single source sample, sequenced in a study of prognosis after radiotherapy for stage I lung cancer. From genomic DNA, two-round multiplex PCR was used to amplify TCR beta CDR3. Each TRBV and TRBJ gene had its own primer in the first PCR round. Each CDR3 protein gets one entry after TCRdb re-called the multiplex PCR reads with MiXCR. The sample carries around 30,000 distinct CDR3 sequences, about a third recorded once. The source material was PBMCs, sampled before or after stereotactic body radiation therapy (not recorded which). Every receptor here comes from a donor aged 50 or older with non-small cell lung cancer.

Ten or more counts support this clonotype. The rearrangement uses TRBV9 and TRBJ2-2, with D perhaps matching TRBD1 (5 bases). This CDR3 has 15 amino acids. The germline gives CDR1 SGDLS, CDR2 YYNGEE. The V gene lost 0 bases and the J gene lost 3 bases, with 9 bases spanning the gap. In nucleotides, the CDR3 is TGTGCCAGCAGCGTAGAAGACAGCTACACCGGGGAGCTGTTTTTT. This translates into CASSVEDSYTGELFF.

This clonotype showed up many times. The chain links TRBV11-3 to TRBJ1-6; 9 positions match TRBD1. From germline, CDR1 is SGHNT and CDR2 YENEEA. The V segment lost 1 base and the J segment 8 bases; nucleotides outside the gene matches: 21. The CDR3 is 21 residues long. The CDR3 reads CASSLAQNRDRDYGRYSPLHF. The CDR3 coding sequence is TGTGCCAGCAGCTTAGCCCAAAACCGGGACAGGGACTACGGGCGTTATTCACCCCTCCACTTT.

The gene calls are TRBV3-1 and TRBJ2-7, with D tentatively TRBD1 (6 bases). The germline CDR1 and CDR2 sequences are LGHDT and YNNKEL (reference sequence). The CDR3 is 13 amino acids. Trimming stripped 8 bases from V and 3 bases from J, with 14 bases between. CDR3 sequence reads: CASQGSGVYEQYF. In DNA, the CDR3 is TGTGCCAGCCAAGGGTCAGGGGTCTACGAGCAGTACTTC.

Details on this clonotype: This probably arose from a read error, given a far larger clone one base away. The chain recombines TRBV6-2 or TRBV6-3 with TRBJ2-3; no definite D call. Trimming took 6 bases from V and 5 from J, leaving 12 bases between them. Germline V gene data show CDR1 as MNHEY and CDR2 as SVGEGT. The CDR3 loop spans 13 amino acids. This CDR3 reads CASSLTKEDTQYF. The CDR3 nucleotides read TGTGCCAGCAGCTTAACTAAGGAAGATACGCAGTATTTT.

This clonotype was seen ten or more times. V is TRBV3-1 and J is TRBJ1-6, with D unclear. The CDR3 consists of 15 residues. Germline assignment: CDR1 LGHDT and CDR2 YNNKEL (reference sequence). V was clipped by 1 base and J by 8 bases, with 12 bases between them. CDR3 region: CASSQVSWADSPLHF. CDR3 nucleotide sequence: TGTGCCAGCAGCCAAGTGTCCTGGGCCGATTCACCCCTCCACTTT.

This clonotype was counted ten times or more. V gene TRBV19 combines with J gene TRBJ2-7; D unclear. From germline, CDR1 is LNHDA and CDR2 SQIVND (reference sequence). The V end lost 8 bases, the J end lost 1 base, and 3 bases lay between the germline ends. The CDR3 sequence is 10 residues long. CDR3 coding DNA: TGTGCCAGTGGTTCCTACGAGCAGTACTTC. It codes for CASGSYEQYF.

Only one count was recorded for this clonotype. The chain combines TRBV2 with TRBJ2-7; 9 bases are shared with TRBD1. Germline V gene data show CDR1 as SNHLY and CDR2 as FYNNEI. The CDR3 is 13 residues long. The J segment lost 4 bases and the V segment lost 8 bases, leaving 6 bases of the junction unmatched. CDR3 sequence (DNA): TGTGCCAGCGCAGACAGGGGGAAGTACGAGCAGTACTTC. Its protein product is CASADRGKYEQYF.

Ten or more counts support this clonotype. The V call is TRBV15, the J call TRBJ1-4; possible D gene TRBD1, 5 bases. CDR1 is LNHNV, CDR2 YYDKDF, per germline (reference sequence). CDR3 length equals 14 residues. Between the trimmed V and J ends, which lost 1 base and 5 bases, there was a span of 8 bases. The CDR3 DNA sequence: TGTGCCACCAGCAGAGGGCAGGGCAATGAAAAACTGTTTTTT. The encoded protein is CATSRGQGNEKLFF.

This clonotype appeared many times. The gene calls are TRBV29-1 and TRBJ2-7, with 13 bases fitting TRBD2. V was clipped by 1 base and J by 2 bases; unmatched bases: 5. Germline CDR1 SQVTM, CDR2 ANQGSEA. The CDR3 consists of 16 residues. As DNA, the CDR3 is TGCAGCGTTGAAGGGACTAGCGGGAGTAATGCCTACGAGCAGTACTTC. Its protein is CSVEGTSGSNAYEQYF.

This clonotype was seen repeatedly, ten times or more. J is TRBJ2-3 and V is TRBV5-1; TRBD2 agrees at 8 bases. The trim removed 0 bases at V and 4 bases at J, leaving 7 bases unmatched. There are 16 residues in the CDR3. Germline V CDR1 and CDR2: SGHRS, YFSETQ. The CDR3 spells CASSLVGTRFADTQYF. The CDR3 coding sequence is TGCGCCAGCAGCTTGGTGGGGACTAGATTTGCAGATACGCAGTATTTT. The full variable domain, its missing parts supplied by reference TRBV5-1 and TRBJ2-3, is KAGVTQTPRYLIKTRGQQVTLSCSPISGHRSVSWYQQTPGQGLQFLFEYFSETQRNKGNFPGRFSGRQFSNSRSEMNVSTLELGDSALYLCASSLVGTRFADTQYFGPGTRLTVL.

This clonotype showed up many times. The chain combines TRBV27 with TRBJ2-1, with D uncertain. The CDR3 contains 16 residues. Germline CDR1 reads MNHEY; CDR2 reads SMNVEV (reference sequence). Trimming cost V 6 bases and J 0 bases, with 15 bases left between them. The CDR3 DNA sequence: TGTGCCAGCAGCAGCAGGCTGTGGAGCTCCTACAATGAGCAGTTCTTC. Protein: CASSSRLWSSYNEQFF.

Ten or more counts support this clonotype. V is TRBV29-1 and J is TRBJ2-7, with D perhaps matching TRBD1 (5 bases). Germline V gene lookup returns CDR1 SQVTM and CDR2 ANQGSEA. Trimming took off 4 bases at V and 2 bases at J, with 15 bases between the two ends. This CDR3 contains 14 residues. The CDR3 loop is CSVVLETDAYEQYF. In nucleotides, the CDR3 is TGCAGCGTTGTTCTCGAGACAGATGCCTACGAGCAGTACTTC.

This clonotype was seen at least ten times. The chain links TRBV5-1 to TRBJ2-3, with unresolved D. The length of the CDR3 is 15 residues. V shed 6 bases and J shed 2 bases, with 16 bases lying between them. CDR1 is SGHRS, CDR2 YFSETQ, per germline. The CDR3 DNA reads as TGCGCCAGCAACCCTTCCCCTGGGCCCACAGATACGCAGTATTTT. This translates into CASNPSPGPTDTQYF.

To note about this clonotype: A read error likely explains this, since a far larger clone differs by one base. The gene calls are TRBV6-2 or TRBV6-3 and TRBJ1-5; unclear D gene. Germline loops: CDR1 MNHEY, CDR2 SVGEGT. This CDR3 spans 13 amino acids. The CDR3 nucleotides read TGTGCCAGCTCGTCTCAGGTTGATCAGCCCAAGCATTTT. Amino acid sequence: CASSSQVDQPKHF.

The V gene is TRBV6-2 or TRBV6-3, the J gene TRBJ2-1; D might be TRBD2 (5 bases). Germline values: CDR1 MNHEY, CDR2 SVGEGT. The CDR3 contains 13 residues. V dropped 6 bases and J dropped 10 bases, with 16 bases sitting between them. In nucleotides, the CDR3 is TGTGCCAGCAGACGGGTCTTAGAGGGCGAGCAGTTCTTC. This codes for CASRRVLEGEQFF.

There are many counts of this clonotype. The chain recombines TRBV30 with TRBJ2-3, with 8 nucleotides matching TRBD1. V was pared by 1 base and J by 3 bases, with 6 bases of the junction left unmatched. The CDR3 spans 15 residues. Germline loops: CDR1 GTSNPN, CDR2 SVGIG (reference sequence). The CDR3, as DNA: TGTGCCTGGAGTGAACAGGGGGTGGGAACAGATACGCAGTATTTT. It specifies CAWSEQGVGTDTQYF. The complete variable domain, with remaining parts taken from reference TRBV30 and TRBJ2-3, reads SQTIHQWPATLVQPVGSPLSLECTVEGTSNPNLYWYRQAAGRGLQLLFYSVGIGQISSEVPQNLSASRPQDRQFILSSKKLLLSDSGFYLCAWSEQGVGTDTQYFGPGTRLTVL.

This clonotype was observed at least ten times. V gene TRBV2 combines with J gene TRBJ2-7, with D unclear. This CDR3 spans 13 amino acids. V was clipped by 1 base and J by 9 bases, with 13 bases between them. CDR1 is SNHLY, CDR2 FYNNEI, per germline. CDR3 loop: CASSEVNTGRQYF. CDR3 sequence (DNA): TGTGCCAGCAGTGAAGTTAATACTGGACGGCAGTACTTC.

This clonotype qualifies as medium-sized (0.01 to 0.1%). The gene calls are TRBV6-5 and TRBJ2-2; tentative D call: TRBD2 (6 bases). Germline CDR1 and CDR2: MNHEY and SVGAGI. Deletions cut 4 bases from V and 2 bases from J, with 14 bases between. The CDR3 has 16 residues. CDR3 DNA sequence: TGTGCCAGCAGTTTTTCTGGGGGAGGAAACACCGGGGAGCTGTTTTTT. Its translation: CASSFSGGGNTGELFF.

To note about this clonotype: This is likely an artifact of a read error, given a far larger clone one base away. The chain recombines TRBV6-5 with TRBJ2-3; either TRBD1 or TRBD2 may fit D (5 bases each). CDR1 is MNHEY, CDR2 SVGAGI, per germline. V lost 6 bases to trimming and J lost 2 bases, with 15 bases between them. CDR3 length: 15 residues. CDR3 nucleotide sequence: TGTGCCAGCAGCACAATACTAGGGGCCACAGATACGCAGTATTTT. This sequence encodes CASSTILGATDTQYF.

This clonotype was seen at least ten times. The V gene is TRBV6-2 or TRBV6-3, the J gene TRBJ2-7; possible D gene TRBD2, 5 bases. Trimming stripped 5 bases from V and 6 bases from J, with 17 bases between. This CDR3 region has 14 residues. CDR1 is MNHEY, CDR2 SVGEGT, per germline. This CDR3 reads CASSPLMTNREQYF. CDR3 DNA: TGTGCCAGCAGTCCTCTAATGACTAATCGCGAGCAGTACTTC.

As regards this clonotype: A far bigger clonotype differs at one base, so this is likely a read error. The chain recombines TRBV24-1 with TRBJ2-1, with D perhaps matching TRBD1 (5 bases). The closer fit of TRBJ2-5 to the DNA end suggests the J call may be wrong. There are 16 residues in the CDR3. Germline V gene lookup returns CDR1 KGHDR and CDR2 SFDVKD. CDR3 sequence: CATSYVQGRSPETQYF. The CDR3 DNA reads as TGTGCCACCAGTTATGTTCAGGGTCGTAGTCCAGAGACCCAGTACTTC.

With regard to this clonotype: This likely stems from a read error, as it lies one base from a far larger clone. The chain employs TRBV6-2 or TRBV6-3 and TRBJ2-4, with 14 bases fitting TRBD2. The trim removed 0 bases at V and 13 bases at J, leaving 11 bases unmatched. This CDR3 contains 17 residues. Per the germline V gene, CDR1 is MNHEY and CDR2 is SVGEGT. CDR3 in amino acids: CASSYSGLAGVYNEQYF. The CDR3 coding sequence is TGTGCCAGCAGTTACTCGGGACTAGCGGGAGTCTACAATGAGCAGTACTTC.

A few counts support this clonotype. A much larger clone differs by one base, so this may be a read error. This chain joins TRBV19 and TRBJ1-1; D is unclear. V was clipped by 6 bases and J by 4 bases, with 12 bases between them. CDR1 and CDR2 (germline): LNHDA, SQIVND (reference sequence). This CDR3 is built from 13 residues. Here the CDR3 reads CASRLGWGTEAFF. CDR3 bases: TGTGCCAGTAGGCTCGGGTGGGGCACTGAAGCTTTCTTT.

The J gene is TRBJ2-7, the V gene TRBV28; no definite D call. Trimming left V 6 bases short and J 2 bases short, with 14 bases between. There are 14 residues in the CDR3. Germline values: CDR1 MDHEN, CDR2 SYDVKM. CDR3 residues: CASRSPSRTYEQYF. The CDR3 DNA reads as TGTGCCAGCAGATCCCCCTCCCGGACCTACGAGCAGTACTTC.